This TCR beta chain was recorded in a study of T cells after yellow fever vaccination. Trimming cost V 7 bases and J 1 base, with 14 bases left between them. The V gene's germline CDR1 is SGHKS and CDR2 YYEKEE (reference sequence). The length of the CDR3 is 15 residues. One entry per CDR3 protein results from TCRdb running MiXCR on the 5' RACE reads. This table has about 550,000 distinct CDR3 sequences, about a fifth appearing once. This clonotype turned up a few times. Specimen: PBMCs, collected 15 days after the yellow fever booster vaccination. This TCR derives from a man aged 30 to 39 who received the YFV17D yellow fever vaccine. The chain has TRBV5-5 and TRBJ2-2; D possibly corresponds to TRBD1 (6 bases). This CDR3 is CASYPQGRNTGELFF. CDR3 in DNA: TGTGCCAGCTATCCACAGGGAAGGAACACCGGGGAGCTGTTTTTT.